The clone carrying this T cell receptor (beta chain) was counted many times. Time point noted: newly diagnosed GD, antithyroid drugs for less than 3 months. Making the TCR library involved RNA that had been extracted from PBMCs. This sample is part of a study of regulatory T cells in long-lasting Graves disease. In the study overall: Graves' cases, newly diagnosed, had used antithyroid drugs under 3 months.

Trimming at V came to 4 bases and at J to 3 bases, leaving 2 bases not matched to a gene. The CDR3 covers 13 residues. The germline V gene encodes CDR1 SGHRS and CDR2 YFSETQ. CDR3-region Arm-PCR and iRepertoire HTBI primers produced the TCR beta libraries. TCRdb processed the multiplex PCR reads anew with MiXCR; each CDR3 protein has one entry. The table lists 400,000 to 500,000 distinct CDR3 sequences, approximately 16% of them singletons. These data were also filed under a second study, of T cells in Graves' hyperthyroidism and ophthalmopathy.

The chain recombines TRBV5-1 with TRBJ1-1, with 8 bases that match TRBD1. Sequenced material: peripheral blood mononuclear cells (PBMCs), taken at new diagnosis, from a patient treated with antithyroid drugs. The clonotype originates from a woman in her 30s with Graves disease. In nucleotides, the CDR3 is TGCGCCAGCAGCCCACAGGGGGACACTGAAGCTTTCTTT. This codes for CASSPQGDTEAFF.